The 28 T cell receptor beta chains below were found in one sample sequenced in a study of T cells in Graves' hyperthyroidism and ophthalmopathy (dated by TCRdb to between 2017 and 2020). Libraries came from multiplex PCR. Sequencing used an Illumina HiSeq 2000. The TCR beta CDR3 regions were amplified from RNA transcripts. For the first round of RT-PCR on the TCR CDR3, the HTBI primer set was used together with the Qiagen OneStep RT-PCR kit. TCRdb reworked the public reads: Q25 trimming with fastp, MiXCR clone assembly, productive beta chains retained. Rows with a matching CDR3 protein are joined into one entry that keeps the most common DNA and genes. The sample contains roughly 350,000 distinct CDR3 sequences, 11% to 15% of them found a single time. Together, the top ten hold approximately 25% of the sample. The sequencing input was blood. These receptors were taken from a woman aged 25-40 years with Graves' hyperthyroidism.

This clonotype was seen many times. V and J are TRBV24-1 and TRBJ2-3; perhaps D is TRBD1 or TRBD2 (5 bases each). Germline V gene sequence: CDR1 KGHDR, CDR2 SFDVKD. The CDR3 contains 18 residues. Trimming cost V 5 bases and J 4 bases, with 24 bases left between them. This CDR3 reads CATSARGRDPFGADTQYF. CDR3 nucleotide sequence: TGTGCCACCAGTGCTCGCGGAAGGGACCCCTTCGGTGCAGATACGCAGTATTTT.

Only a few counts were recorded for this clonotype. The genes are TRBV30 and TRBJ1-2, with D perhaps matching TRBD1 (5 bases). CDR3 length: 12 amino acids. CDR1 GTSNPN and CDR2 SVGIG come from the germline V gene (reference sequence). The ends were cut back, 1 base at V and 4 bases at J, with 7 bases in the middle. DNA for the CDR3: TGTGCCTGGAGTGGGGGGGGCTATGGCTACACCTTC. Translation: CAWSGGGYGYTF.

This clonotype was seen repeatedly, ten times or more. The chain employs TRBV11-2 and TRBJ2-3, with a tentative D call TRBD2 (6 bases). This CDR3 spans 13 amino acids. Germline CDR1 SGHAT, CDR2 FQNNGV. The V and J ends lost 9 bases and 1 base respectively, with 11 bases between them. Written as DNA, the CDR3 is TGTGCCAGTGGACTACTACGCACAGATACGCAGTATTTT. Translating it yields CASGLLRTDTQYF. Combining the CDR3 with reference TRBV11-2 and TRBJ2-3 gives the whole variable domain EAGVAQSPRYKIIEKRQSVAFWCNPISGHATLYWYQQILGQGPKLLIQFQNNGVVDDSQLPKDRFSAERLKGVDSTLKIQPAKLEDSAVYLCASGLLRTDTQYFGPGTRLTVL.

The chain is built from TRBV5-4 and TRBJ2-5; maybe TRBD1 (6 bases). The CDR3 sequence is 14 residues long. The V and J ends lost 8 bases and 3 bases respectively, with 17 bases between them. The germline V gene encodes CDR1 SGHNT and CDR2 YYREEE (reference sequence). In DNA form, the CDR3 reads TGTGCCAGAAGCGCAGGGACACAAAAAGAGACCCAGTACTTC. Amino acid sequence: CARSAGTQKETQYF.

As for this clonotype: The junction departs from germline at one end; a sequencing error may be responsible. The chain has TRBV3-1 and TRBJ2-1; D gene ambiguous. Germline assignment: CDR1 LGHDT and CDR2 YNNKEL (reference sequence). The CDR3 covers 15 residues. CDR3 amino acids: CASSRATSSYSEQFF. The CDR3 region has the DNA TGTGCCAGCAGCCGAGCGACCAGCTCCTACAGTGAGCAGTTCTTC.

Points on this clonotype: This sequence may be a read error, since a much larger clone differs from it by one base. The conserved phenylalanine or tryptophan normally closing the CDR3 is absent here, so this likely arose from a read error. CDR3 DNA: TGCAGCTCGGGGGGAGGTTCCTACAATGAGCAGTTCCTC. It encodes CSSGGGSYNEQFL. The chain has TRBV29-1 and TRBJ2-1; 7 nucleotides agree with TRBD2. V shed 8 bases, J shed 1 base, and the junction held 5 bases outside the gene matches. From germline, CDR1 is SQVTM and CDR2 ANQGSEA. The CDR3 is 13 amino acids.

Ten or more counts support this clonotype. J is TRBJ2-5 and V is TRBV28; 7 bases agree with TRBD1. The ends lost 5 bases at V and 2 bases at J; junction bases unmatched: 8. The germline V gene encodes CDR1 MDHEN and CDR2 SYDVKM. The CDR3 is made up of 15 amino acids. CDR3 loop: CASSPWTGKQETQYF. For the CDR3, the DNA is TGTGCCAGCAGTCCTTGGACAGGAAAACAAGAGACCCAGTACTTC.

This clonotype has just a few counts. The rearrangement uses TRBV20-1 and TRBJ2-7; 9 bases are a match to TRBD1. The CDR3 totals 14 residues. Per the germline V gene, CDR1 is DFQATT and CDR2 is SNEGSKA (reference sequence). V was clipped by 8 bases and J by 9 bases; unmatched bases: 17. CDR3 in amino acids: CSIRTGAMFTRQYF. CDR3 nucleotide sequence: TGCAGTATCAGGACAGGGGCCATGTTTACGAGGCAGTACTTC.

This clonotype was seen a single time. This may be a read error: a much more frequent sequence differs by one nucleotide. The chain links TRBV9 to TRBJ2-1, with TRBD2 as a possible D gene (5 bases). The CDR3 is 14 residues long. CDR1 SGDLS and CDR2 YYNGEE come from the germline V gene. V lost 3 bases, J lost 3 bases, and 10 bases lay in between. The CDR3 loop is CASSADRDYNEQFF. The CDR3 nucleotides read TGTGCCAGCAGCGCAGACCGGGACTACAATGAGCAGTTCTTC.

This clonotype came up many times. The chain joins TRBV2 to TRBJ2-7; D is perhaps TRBD2 (5 bases). Germline loops: CDR1 SNHLY, CDR2 FYNNEI. The CDR3 has 13 residues. V lost 0 bases, J lost 4 bases, and 7 bases lay in between. CDR3 residues: CASSEAREYEQYF. The CDR3 nucleotides read TGTGCCAGCAGTGAAGCCCGGGAATACGAGCAGTACTTC.

This clonotype was counted only a few times. The chain is built from TRBV29-1 and TRBJ1-5; no definite D call. The germline V and J ends were trimmed by 4 bases and 6 bases, with 4 bases remaining between them. The CDR3 totals 10 residues. The germline V gene encodes CDR1 SQVTM and CDR2 ANQGSEA. CDR3 in DNA: TGCAGCGTTGTTTGTCAGCCCCAGCATTTT. Translated, it gives CSVVCQPQHF. Full variable domain (rest looked up from reference TRBV29-1 and TRBJ1-5): SAVISQKPSRDICQRGTSLTIQCQVDSQVTMMFWYRQQPGQSLTLIATANQGSEATYESGFVIDKFPISRPNLTFSTLTVSNMSPEDSSIYLCSVVCQPQHFGDGTRLSIL.

This clonotype was observed a handful of times. The chain is built from TRBV11-2 and TRBJ2-3; 9 positions agree with TRBD1. This CDR3 is built from 16 residues. CDR1 is SGHAT, CDR2 FQNNGV, per germline. Germline trimming cut 4 bases from V and 1 base from J; bases unmatched to any gene: 6. CDR3 bases: TGTGCCAGCAGCTCCCTAGACAGGGGGGGCACAGATACGCAGTATTTT. This sequence encodes CASSSLDRGGTDTQYF.

The rearrangement uses TRBV12-3 or TRBV12-4 and TRBJ1-1; D unclear. The CDR3 length is 13 residues. The ends were cut back, 8 bases at V and 4 bases at J, with 14 bases in the middle. CDR3 sequence reads: CASRNAAATEAFF. CDR3 bases: TGTGCCAGCCGTAACGCCGCTGCCACTGAAGCTTTCTTT.

This clonotype appeared many times. The CDR3 sequence: CSAAPQGRQEQYF. In DNA, the CDR3 is TGCAGTGCCGCTCCCCAGGGCCGCCAAGAGCAGTACTTC. The chain uses TRBV20-1 and TRBJ2-7; a possible D gene is TRBD1 (5 bases). This CDR3 is built from 13 residues. The ends were cut back, 6 bases at V and 7 bases at J, with 19 bases in the middle. From germline, CDR1 is DFQATT and CDR2 SNEGSKA (reference sequence).

As to this clonotype: At one end the junction does not follow the germline gene, possibly because of a read error. V and J are TRBV6-2 or TRBV6-3 and TRBJ2-6, with D possibly TRBD2 on 6 matching bases. The CDR3 contains 15 residues. Germline values: CDR1 MNHEY, CDR2 SVGEGT. CDR3 nucleotide sequence: TGTGCCAGCGATGGGGCGGGGTCTGGGGCCAACGTCCTGGCTTTC. Residues: CASDGAGSGANVLAF.

The gene calls are TRBV28 and TRBJ2-3; 10 nucleotides match TRBD1. Germline CDR1 MDHEN, CDR2 SYDVKM. The CDR3 covers 17 residues. With V trimmed by 5 bases and J by 5 bases, 13 bases remained unmatched. CDR3 amino acids: CASSTTAPGQGIDTQYF. The CDR3 DNA is TGTGCCAGCAGTACTACGGCACCGGGACAGGGGATAGATACGCAGTATTTT.

There are many counts of this clonotype. The chain combines TRBV12-3 or TRBV12-4 with TRBJ2-5; tentatively, D is TRBD1 (7 bases). This CDR3 has 13 residues. V lost 7 bases and J 5 bases, leaving 14 bases between the germline ends. The CDR3 coding sequence is TGTGCCAGCACCAGGGGGGCAGGGGAGACCCAGTACTTC. Amino acid sequence: CASTRGAGETQYF.

This clonotype was seen ten or more times. This chain uses TRBV28 with TRBJ2-7, with no clear D. CDR1 and CDR2 from the germline V gene are MDHEN and SYDVKM. Trimming took off 6 bases at V and 1 base at J, with 19 bases between the two ends. This CDR3 is built from 16 residues. The CDR3 here is CASSSSWLGKSYEQYF. DNA for the CDR3: TGTGCCAGCAGCTCCTCCTGGCTTGGGAAGTCCTACGAGCAGTACTTC.

The chain uses TRBV6-1 and TRBJ2-6; D assignment may be TRBD1 or TRBD2 (5 bases each). Germline V gene data show CDR1 as MNHNS and CDR2 as SASEGT. Trimming pared 8 bases from V and 1 base from J, leaving 15 bases between. The length of the CDR3 is 16 residues. Here the CDR3 DNA reads TGTGCCAGCGCCCGGGGCCCAGGGTCTGGGGCCAACGTCCTGACTTTC. This codes for CASARGPGSGANVLTF.

This clonotype was counted a few times. The genes are TRBV6-2 or TRBV6-3 and TRBJ1-5; TRBD1 matches 12 bases. The length of the CDR3 is 18 residues. V dropped 2 bases and J dropped 0; count of bases not matched to a gene: 5. Germline V gene lookup returns CDR1 MNHEY and CDR2 SVGEGT. The CDR3: CASSYGTGGPLSNQPQHF. Written as DNA, the CDR3 is TGTGCCAGCAGTTACGGGACAGGGGGCCCCCTTAGCAATCAGCCCCAGCATTTT.

In its sample, this clonotype was seen many times. CDR3 residues: CASSSRDRGPGELFF. Written as DNA, the CDR3 is TGTGCCAGCAGCTCCCGGGACAGGGGGCCCGGGGAGCTGTTTTTT. The chain couples TRBV11-2 to TRBJ2-2; 12 bases align to TRBD1. With 4 bases clipped from V and 6 bases from J, the junction kept 3 bases outside the gene matches. CDR3 length: 15 residues. The V gene's germline CDR1 is SGHAT and CDR2 FQNNGV.

Only a few counts were recorded for this clonotype. The rearrangement joins TRBV15 to TRBJ1-5; D is undetermined. Germline assignment: CDR1 LNHNV and CDR2 YYDKDF (reference sequence). This CDR3 region has 17 residues. V dropped 0 bases and J dropped 0 bases, with 12 bases sitting between them. As DNA, the CDR3 is TGTGCCACCAGCAGAGATTGGTCCGTGGATAGCAATCAGCCCCAGCATTTT. This translates into CATSRDWSVDSNQPQHF.

Ten or more counts support this clonotype. V usage is TRBV7-2 and J usage is TRBJ2-7, with D perhaps matching TRBD2 (6 bases). Germline lookup yields CDR1 SGHTA and CDR2 FQGNSA. This CDR3 region has 19 residues. V dropped 5 bases and J dropped 3 bases, with 29 bases sitting between them. The CDR3: CASSQKFTKPSVFYYEQYF. As DNA, the CDR3 is TGTGCCAGCAGCCAAAAATTTACCAAGCCTAGCGTCTTCTACTACGAGCAGTACTTC.

This clonotype showed up just a few times. CDR3 in DNA: TGTGCCAGCAGCCTTGACACGCTAACACTCATGAACACTGAAGCTTTCTTT. It encodes CASSLDTLTLMNTEAFF. The chain employs TRBV11-2 and TRBJ1-1; the D is unclear. This CDR3 region has 17 residues. The germline V and J ends were trimmed by 5 bases and 0 bases, with 19 bases remaining between them. Germline V gene lookup returns CDR1 SGHAT and CDR2 FQNNGV.

Ten or more counts support this clonotype. The chain employs TRBV28 and TRBJ1-4; D is unresolved. CDR1 and CDR2 (germline): MDHEN, SYDVKM. The CDR3 contains 12 residues. V was clipped by 3 bases and J by 7 bases, with 6 bases between them. CDR3 region: CASSFNSEKLFF. The CDR3 coding sequence is TGTGCCAGCAGTTTTAATAGTGAAAAACTGTTTTTT.

This clonotype was seen repeatedly, ten times or more. V usage is TRBV6-1 and J usage is TRBJ2-2; possibly TRBD1 for D (6 bases). The CDR3 sequence is 17 residues long. Germline CDR1 MNHNS, CDR2 SASEGT. V lost 6 bases and J 1 base, leaving 18 bases between the germline ends. Here the CDR3 DNA reads TGTGCCAGCAGCAGCTCCCCAGGGGCACTGAACACCGGGGAGCTGTTTTTT. The encoded protein is CASSSSPGALNTGELFF.

This clonotype was seen a handful of times. The rearrangement uses TRBV27 and TRBJ2-2, with TRBD2 matching over 7 bases. V gave up 3 bases and J gave up 8 bases; unmatched junction bases: 3. This CDR3 has 13 residues. Germline V gene data show CDR1 as MNHEY and CDR2 as SMNVEV (reference sequence). Written as DNA, the CDR3 is TGTGCCAGCAGTTTTGTGGGGGGGGGGGAGCTGTTTTTT. The encoded protein is CASSFVGGGELFF.

The J gene is TRBJ1-2, the V gene TRBV7-2; 7 nucleotides align to TRBD1. J was trimmed by 6 bases and V by 0 bases; bases with no gene match: 4. The CDR3 is 14 residues long. Germline-derived CDR1 and CDR2 are SGHTA and FQGNSA. The CDR3: CASSLAFTGDGYTF. DNA for the CDR3: TGTGCCAGCAGCTTAGCTTTTACAGGGGATGGCTACACCTTC.